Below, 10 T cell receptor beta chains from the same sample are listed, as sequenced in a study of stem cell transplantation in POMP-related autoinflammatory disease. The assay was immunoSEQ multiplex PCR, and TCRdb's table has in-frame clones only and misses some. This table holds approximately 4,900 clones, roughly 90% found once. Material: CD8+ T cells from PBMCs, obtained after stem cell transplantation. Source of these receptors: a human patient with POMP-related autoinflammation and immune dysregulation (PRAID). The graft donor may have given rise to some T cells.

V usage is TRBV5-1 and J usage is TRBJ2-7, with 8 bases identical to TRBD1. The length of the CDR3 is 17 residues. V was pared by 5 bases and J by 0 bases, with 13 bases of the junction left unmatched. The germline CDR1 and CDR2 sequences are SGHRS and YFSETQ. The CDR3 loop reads CASSPSLGTGFSYEQYF. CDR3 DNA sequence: TGCGCCAGCAGTCCCTCCCTGGGGACAGGCTTCTCCTACGAGCAGTACTTC.

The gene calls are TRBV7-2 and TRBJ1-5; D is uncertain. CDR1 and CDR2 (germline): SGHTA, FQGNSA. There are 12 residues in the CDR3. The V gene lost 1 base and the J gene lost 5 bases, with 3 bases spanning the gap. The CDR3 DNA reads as TGTGCCAGCAGCTTAGGGTATCAGCCCCAGCATTTT. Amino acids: CASSLGYQPQHF.

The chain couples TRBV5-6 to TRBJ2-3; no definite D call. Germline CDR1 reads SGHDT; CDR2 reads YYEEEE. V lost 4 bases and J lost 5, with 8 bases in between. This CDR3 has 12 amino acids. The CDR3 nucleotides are TGTGCCAGCAGCCTGACCCAAGATACGCAGTATTTT. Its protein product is CASSLTQDTQYF.

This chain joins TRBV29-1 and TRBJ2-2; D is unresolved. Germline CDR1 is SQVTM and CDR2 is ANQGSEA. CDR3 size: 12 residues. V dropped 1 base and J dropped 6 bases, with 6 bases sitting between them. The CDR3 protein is CSVEAPAGELFF. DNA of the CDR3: TGCAGCGTTGAAGCGCCGGCCGGGGAGCTGTTTTTT.

In nucleotides, the CDR3 is TGTGCCAGCAGTTCCCGAGGGGAGGGATACGAGCAGTACTTC. Its protein product is CASSSRGEGYEQYF. This chain links TRBV28 with TRBJ2-7; 7 positions match TRBD2. Germline V CDR1 and CDR2: MDHEN, SYDVKM. With 4 bases clipped from V and 4 bases from J, the junction kept 7 bases outside the gene matches. The CDR3 contains 14 residues. The full variable domain, completed using reference TRBV28 and TRBJ2-7, is DVKVTQSSRYLVKRTGEKVFLECVQDMDHENMFWYRQDPGLGLRLIYFSYDVKMKEKGDIPEGYSVSREKKERFSLILESASTNQTSMYLCASSSRGEGYEQYFGPGTRLTVT.

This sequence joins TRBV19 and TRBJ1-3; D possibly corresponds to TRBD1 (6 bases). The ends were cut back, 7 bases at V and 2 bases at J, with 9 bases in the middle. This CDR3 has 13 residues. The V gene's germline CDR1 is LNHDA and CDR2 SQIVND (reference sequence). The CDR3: CASTSGAGNTIYF. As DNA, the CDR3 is TGTGCCAGTACCTCAGGGGCTGGAAACACCATATATTTT.

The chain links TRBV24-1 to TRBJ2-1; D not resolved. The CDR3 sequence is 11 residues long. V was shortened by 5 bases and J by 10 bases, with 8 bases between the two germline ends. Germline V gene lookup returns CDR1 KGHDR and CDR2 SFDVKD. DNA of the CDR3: TGTGCCACCAGTGGGTCGGACGAGCAGTTCTTC. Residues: CATSGSDEQFF.

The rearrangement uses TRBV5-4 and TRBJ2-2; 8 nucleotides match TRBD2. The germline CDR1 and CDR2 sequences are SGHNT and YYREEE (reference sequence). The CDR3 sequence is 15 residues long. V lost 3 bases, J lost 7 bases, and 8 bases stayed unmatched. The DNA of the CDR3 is TGTGCCAGCAGCTCCCAGCGGGAGCGGGACGGGGAGCTGTTTTTT. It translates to CASSSQRERDGELFF.

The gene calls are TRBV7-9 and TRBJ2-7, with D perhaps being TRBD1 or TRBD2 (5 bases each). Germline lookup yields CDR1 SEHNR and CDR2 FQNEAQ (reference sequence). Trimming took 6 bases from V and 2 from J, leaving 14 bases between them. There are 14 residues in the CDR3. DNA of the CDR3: TGTGCCAGCAGGGGCTCGGGACCTACCTACGAGCAGTACTTC. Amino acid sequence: CASRGSGPTYEQYF.

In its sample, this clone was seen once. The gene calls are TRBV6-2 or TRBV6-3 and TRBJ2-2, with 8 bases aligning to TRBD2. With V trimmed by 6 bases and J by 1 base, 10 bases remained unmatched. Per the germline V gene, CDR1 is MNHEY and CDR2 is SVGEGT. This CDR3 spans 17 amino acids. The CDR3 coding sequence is TGTGCCAGCAGCCCCGATTTAGCGGGAAGGAACACCGGGGAGCTGTTTTTT. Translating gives CASSPDLAGRNTGELFF.